The 20 T cell receptor beta chains listed next were all sequenced from one sample in a study of read filtering for tumor transcriptome and immune sequencing. Molecular barcoded adaptors covering alpha/delta and beta/gamma chains were used on approximately 400 ng RNA. TCRdb called the reads again in MiXCR, with one record for every CDR3 protein. Of fewer than 150,000 distinct CDR3 sequences in the sample, over 10% were seen once. Sequenced: a population of CD138-negative cells sorted from bone marrow. The receptors here all came from a donor at least 40 years old with multiple myeloma.

At least ten counts were recorded for this clonotype. The rearrangement links TRBV5-1 to TRBJ2-5, with D maybe TRBD2 (7 bases). The CDR3 has 16 residues. CDR1 is SGHRS, CDR2 YFSETQ, per germline. Trimming left V 4 bases short and J 4 bases short, with 20 bases between. CDR3: CASSPDGAGASETQYF. The CDR3 DNA sequence: TGCGCCAGCAGCCCAGACGGTGCGGGGGCATCAGAGACCCAGTACTTC.

To note about this clonotype: This may be a read error: a much more frequent sequence differs by one nucleotide. This rearrangement joins TRBV7-3 to TRBJ2-3, with D tentatively TRBD2 (6 bases). Germline assignment: CDR1 SGHTA and CDR2 FQGTGA. This CDR3 is built from 15 residues. V lost 5 bases to trimming and J lost 8 bases, with 20 bases between them. This CDR3 reads CASSRNGGDVGTQYF. The CDR3 DNA follows: TGTGCCAGCAGCCGAAACGGGGGAGATGTAGGTACGCAGTATTTT.

This clonotype was seen only once. The chain is built from TRBV28 and TRBJ2-5, with D hard to call. V gave up 5 bases and J gave up 7 bases, with 14 bases separating them. Germline V lookup: CDR1 MDHEN, CDR2 SYDVKM. The CDR3 sequence is 13 residues long. CDR3 sequence: CASSPQFTGTQYF. Here the CDR3 DNA reads TGTGCCAGCAGTCCCCAATTTACCGGGACCCAGTACTTC.

With respect to this clonotype: It may be a read error: a sequence one base away is much more abundant. This chain joins TRBV20-1 and TRBJ2-1, with 11 bases matching TRBD2. This CDR3 spans 17 amino acids. Germline V CDR1 and CDR2: DFQATT, SNEGSKA (reference sequence). The J segment lost 6 bases and the V segment lost 0 bases, leaving 10 bases of the junction unmatched. This CDR3 is CSARDDGNSGGVNEQFF. In DNA, the CDR3 is TGCAGTGCTAGAGATGACGGGAATAGCGGGGGGGTCAATGAGCAGTTCTTC.

This clonotype was seen repeatedly, ten times or more. The J gene is TRBJ2-3, the V gene TRBV7-8; maybe TRBD1 (6 bases). The germline CDR1 and CDR2 sequences are SGHVS and FQNEAQ. The V end lost 1 base, the J end lost 7 bases, and 12 bases lay between the germline ends. The CDR3 is 14 amino acids. For the CDR3, the DNA is TGTGCCAGCAGCTTAGGTTCAGGGGTATATACGCAGTATTTT. Translated, it gives CASSLGSGVYTQYF.

With regard to this clonotype: This sequence may be a read error, since a much larger clone differs from it by one base. In DNA, the CDR3 is TGTGCTAGTGGTAACGGGGGGTCCAGGGAGACCCAGTACTTC. It yields the protein CASGNGGSRETQYF. The rearrangement uses TRBV12-5 and TRBJ2-5, with 7 nucleotides matching TRBD2. This CDR3 contains 14 residues. V trimming: 5 bases; J trimming: 5 bases; junction bases outside the gene matches: 8. Per germline, CDR1 LGHNT and CDR2 FRNRAP.

Turning to this clonotype: A much larger clone differs by one base, so this may be a read error. The chain uses TRBV11-2 and TRBJ1-2; 7 nucleotides agree with TRBD1. V shed 4 bases and J 1 base; nucleotides not matched to a gene: 6. This CDR3 has 15 amino acids. The germline CDR1 and CDR2 sequences are SGHAT and FQNNGV. The CDR3 is CASSSGQTINYGYTF. The DNA for the CDR3 is TGTGCCAGCAGCTCGGGACAGACAATTAACTATGGCTACACCTTC. The entire variable domain, with the rest obtained from reference TRBV11-2 and TRBJ1-2, is as follows: EAGVAQSPRYKIIEKRQSVAFWCNPISGHATLYWYQQILGQGPKLLIQFQNNGVVDDSQLPKDRFSAERLKGVDSTLKIQPAKLEDSAVYLCASSSGQTINYGYTFGSGTRLTVV.

This clonotype came up many times. The V gene is TRBV14, the J gene TRBJ2-1, with 7 bases that match TRBD1. After removal of 4 bases from V and 7 bases from J, the junction contained 7 bases not matched to a gene. CDR1 SGHDN and CDR2 FVKESK come from the germline V gene. The CDR3 sequence is 14 residues long. CDR3 in DNA: TGTGCCAGCAGCCGAGGGGGCTGGGGAAATGAGCAGTTCTTC. Translated: CASSRGGWGNEQFF.

This clonotype was recorded at least ten times. The chain couples TRBV27 to TRBJ1-5, with D possibly TRBD1 on 6 matching bases. The V end lost 3 bases, the J end lost 2 bases, and 14 bases lay between the germline ends. Germline-derived CDR1 and CDR2 are MNHEY and SMNVEV (reference sequence). The CDR3 consists of 16 residues. The CDR3 region is CASSLRPGVGNQPQHF. CDR3 DNA: TGTGCCAGCAGTTTGAGGCCAGGGGTCGGCAATCAGCCCCAGCATTTT.

About this clonotype itself: Lacking the conserved final phenylalanine or tryptophan, this CDR3 likely reflects a read error. This chain connects TRBV7-9 to TRBJ1-3, with D possibly matching TRBD1 (5 bases). There are 15 residues in the CDR3. V was clipped by 6 bases and J by 1 base, with 13 bases between them. Germline CDR1 SEHNR, CDR2 FQNEAQ (reference sequence). The CDR3 here is CASRSGTESGNTIYL. The CDR3 nucleotides read TGTGCCAGCAGATCCGGGACGGAGTCTGGAAACACCATATATCTT.

At least ten counts were recorded for this clonotype. The chain joins TRBV15 to TRBJ1-5; 7 bases line up with TRBD1. Germline V lookup: CDR1 LNHNV, CDR2 YYDKDF (reference sequence). The ends lost 6 bases at V and 5 bases at J; junction bases unmatched: 4. The CDR3 spans 13 residues. The chain's CDR3 is CATRTGFDQPQHF. In nucleotides, the CDR3 is TGTGCCACCAGGACAGGGTTTGATCAGCCCCAGCATTTT. Looking up the rest from reference TRBV15 and TRBJ1-5 gives the full variable domain: DAMVIQNPRYQVTQFGKPVTLSCSQTLNHNVMYWYQQKSSQAPKLLFHYYDKDFNNEADTPDNFQSRRPNTSFCFLDIRSPGLGDTAMYLCATRTGFDQPQHFGDGTRLSIL.

At least ten counts were recorded for this clonotype. In nucleotides, the CDR3 is TGCGCCAGCAGCCAAGATCTTGGGACGGGGGGCTTCACAGATACGCAGTATTTT. Translated, it gives CASSQDLGTGGFTDTQYF. This sequence joins TRBV4-1 and TRBJ2-3, with D perhaps matching TRBD2 (7 bases). V lost 0 bases to trimming and J lost 2 bases, with 18 bases between them. Per germline, CDR1 MGHRA and CDR2 YSYEKL. This CDR3 is 18 amino acids long.

This clonotype was detected ten times or more. V is TRBV19 and J is TRBJ1-5, with 10 nucleotides matching TRBD1. CDR3 size: 16 residues. Losses at the gene ends were 5 bases for V and 4 bases for J; bases not matched to a gene: 8. The germline CDR1 and CDR2 sequences are LNHDA and SQIVND (reference sequence). CDR3 residues: CASSSPPGQGNQPQHF. CDR3 sequence (DNA): TGTGCCAGTAGTTCCCCACCGGGACAGGGGAATCAGCCCCAGCATTTT.

This clonotype was seen repeatedly, ten times or more. V is TRBV19 and J is TRBJ2-3, with 10 bases fitting TRBD2. With 5 bases clipped from V and 2 bases from J, the junction kept 4 bases outside the gene matches. The CDR3 contains 15 residues. Germline lookup yields CDR1 LNHDA and CDR2 SQIVND (reference sequence). Written as DNA, the CDR3 is TGTGCCAGTAGTCGGACTAGCGGTGACACAGATACGCAGTATTTT. Its protein is CASSRTSGDTDTQYF.

In its sample, this clonotype was seen a few times. The chain employs TRBV6-6 and TRBJ2-5; perhaps TRBD2 as D (5 bases). CDR3 length equals 12 residues. Germline V gives CDR1 MNHNY, CDR2 SVGAGI (reference sequence). Trimming shortened V by 7 bases and J by 4 bases, and 10 bases separated the two germline ends. CDR3 sequence: CASNPEGETQYF. CDR3 nucleotides: TGTGCCAGCAACCCAGAGGGAGAGACCCAGTACTTC.

This clonotype was seen ten or more times. The chain couples TRBV7-2 to TRBJ1-1; no firm D call. The CDR3 totals 12 residues. V lost 5 bases and J 6 bases, leaving 10 bases between the germline ends. Germline V gene sequence: CDR1 SGHTA, CDR2 FQGNSA. CDR3 residues: CASSLGRSEAFF. For the CDR3, the DNA is TGTGCCAGCAGCCTAGGTAGATCTGAAGCTTTCTTT.

On this clonotype: A much larger clone differs from this one at a single base, so this may be a read error. V usage is TRBV29-1 and J usage is TRBJ2-3; 9 bases fit TRBD2. The junction had 11 bases not matched to a gene; V was cut back by 0 bases and J by 10 bases. Germline V CDR1 and CDR2: SQVTM, ANQGSEA. CDR3 length equals 15 residues. The CDR3 here is CSVEDGRGGRNAQYF. CDR3 bases: TGCAGCGTTGAAGATGGGCGGGGGGGCCGAAATGCGCAGTATTTT.

This clonotype was picked up many times. This chain links TRBV5-1 with TRBJ2-1; D not resolved. Trimming pared 0 bases from V and 7 bases from J, leaving 8 bases between. The CDR3 covers 13 residues. Germline-derived CDR1 and CDR2 are SGHRS and YFSETQ. In nucleotides, the CDR3 is TGCGCCAGCAGCTTGGGTTGGGAAAATGAGCAGTTCTTC. The encoded protein is CASSLGWENEQFF.

This clonotype has ten or more counts. This chain joins TRBV29-1 and TRBJ2-7; D possibly matches TRBD1 or TRBD2 (7 bases each). The germline V gene encodes CDR1 SQVTM and CDR2 ANQGSEA. The CDR3 extends over 13 amino acids. V lost 6 bases and J 2 bases, leaving 14 bases between the germline ends. The CDR3 reads CSVRGTAAYEQYF. The CDR3 nucleotides read TGCAGCGTGCGGGGGACAGCCGCCTACGAGCAGTACTTC.

This clonotype was recorded at least ten times. The V and J genes are TRBV3-1 and TRBJ2-1; 7 nucleotides line up with TRBD2. From germline, CDR1 is LGHDT and CDR2 YNNKEL (reference sequence). The CDR3 is 15 residues long. V shed 2 bases, J shed 6 bases, and the junction held 7 bases outside the gene matches. The CDR3 DNA is TGTGCCAGCAGCCAACACAGCGGGAACGGCAATGAGCAGTTCTTC. This codes for CASSQHSGNGNEQFF.